This T cell receptor beta chain emerged from a study of early T cells in non-severe SARS-CoV-2 infection. TCRdb called the 5' RACE reads again in MiXCR, with one record for every CDR3 protein. Of 45,000 to 50,000 distinct CDR3 sequences listed, 5.5% to 6.5% are singletons. Trimming removed 3 bases at V and 3 bases at J, with 9 bases between. CDR3 length equals 13 residues. The germline gives CDR1 MNHNY, CDR2 SVGAGI (reference sequence). The chain couples TRBV6-6 to TRBJ2-7; no reliable D call. The sample consisted of whole blood. This TCR was recovered from an adult who was a healthcare worker with PCR-confirmed SARS-CoV-2 infection or an uninfected control (not recorded which). The CDR3 DNA reads TGTGCCAGCAGTTATTCAAAGGTCTACGAGCAGTACTTC. It yields the protein CASSYSKVYEQYF.